This T cell receptor beta chain was documented in a study of regulatory T cells in long-lasting Graves disease. This CDR3 region has 14 residues. CDR1 and CDR2 (germline): MNHEY, SVGEGT. Deletions cut 10 bases from V and 4 bases from J, with 17 bases between. Stated time point: newly diagnosed GD, antithyroid drugs for less than 3 months. TCR sequences were obtained from RNA taken from PBMCs. Enrollment of patients was through an endocrinology department in Xi'an, China. At least ten counts were recorded for this clonotype. To make TCR beta libraries, researchers used iRepertoire HTBI primers and Arm-PCR of CDR3 regions. Via MiXCR, TCRdb re-called the multiplex PCR reads, giving one row per CDR3 protein. This table holds around 450,000 distinct CDR3 sequences, around 15% found once. The same specimen was also included in a second study, on T cells in Graves' hyperthyroidism and ophthalmopathy. That publication notes: For the diagnoses, clinical symptoms, serum thyroxine and TRAb, thyroid ultrasound and orbital computed tomography were used. The HTBI primer set was used in a first-round RT-PCR of the TCR CDR3.

This TCR was recovered from a man aged 40-49 years with Graves disease. The sample consisted of peripheral blood mononuclear cells (PBMCs), taken at new diagnosis, from a patient treated with antithyroid drugs. The chain links TRBV6-2 or TRBV6-3 to TRBJ2-1; D ambiguous. In DNA, the CDR3 is TGTGCCACCGGACGGAACCGTAATTACAATGAGCAGTTCTTC. Its translation is CATGRNRNYNEQFF.